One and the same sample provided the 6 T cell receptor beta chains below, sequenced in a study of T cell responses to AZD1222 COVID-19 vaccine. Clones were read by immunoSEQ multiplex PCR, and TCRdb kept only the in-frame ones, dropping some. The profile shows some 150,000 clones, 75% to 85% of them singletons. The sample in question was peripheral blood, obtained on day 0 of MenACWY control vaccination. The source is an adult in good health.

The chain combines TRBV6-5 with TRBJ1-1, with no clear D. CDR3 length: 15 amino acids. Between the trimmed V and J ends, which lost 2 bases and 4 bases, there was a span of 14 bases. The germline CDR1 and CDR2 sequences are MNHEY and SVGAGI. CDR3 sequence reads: CASSYKSPPGTEAFF. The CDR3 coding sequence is TGTGCCAGCAGTTACAAAAGTCCCCCGGGCACTGAAGCTTTCTTT.

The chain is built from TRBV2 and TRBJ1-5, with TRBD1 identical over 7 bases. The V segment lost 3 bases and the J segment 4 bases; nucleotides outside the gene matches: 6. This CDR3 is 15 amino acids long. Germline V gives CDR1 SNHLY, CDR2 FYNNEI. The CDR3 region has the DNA TGTGCCAGCAGTGACCCCAAGGGGGCAAATCAGCCCCAGCATTTT. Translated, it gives CASSDPKGANQPQHF.

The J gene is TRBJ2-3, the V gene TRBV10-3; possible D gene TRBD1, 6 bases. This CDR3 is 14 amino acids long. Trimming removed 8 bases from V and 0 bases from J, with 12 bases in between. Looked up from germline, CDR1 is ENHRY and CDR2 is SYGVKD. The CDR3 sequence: CAIRAGASTDTQYF. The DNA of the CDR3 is TGTGCCATCCGGGCAGGGGCCAGCACAGATACGCAGTATTTT.

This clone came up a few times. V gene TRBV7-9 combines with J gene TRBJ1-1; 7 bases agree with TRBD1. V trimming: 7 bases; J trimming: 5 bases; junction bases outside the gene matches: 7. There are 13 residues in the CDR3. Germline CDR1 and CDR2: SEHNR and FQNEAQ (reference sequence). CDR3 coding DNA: TGTGCCAGCACAGACAGGGTAAGGACTGAAGCTTTCTTT. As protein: CASTDRVRTEAFF.

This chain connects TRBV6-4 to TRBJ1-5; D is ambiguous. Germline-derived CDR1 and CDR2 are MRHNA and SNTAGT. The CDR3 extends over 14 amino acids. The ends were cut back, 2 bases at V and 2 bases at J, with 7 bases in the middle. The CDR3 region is CASSDPGGNQPQHF. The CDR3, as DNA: TGTGCCAGCAGTGACCCCGGGGGCAATCAGCCCCAGCATTTT.

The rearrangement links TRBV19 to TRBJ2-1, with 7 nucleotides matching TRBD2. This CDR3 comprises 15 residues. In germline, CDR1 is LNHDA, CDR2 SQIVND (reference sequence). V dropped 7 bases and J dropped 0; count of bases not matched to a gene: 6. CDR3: CASMGGRSSYNEQFF. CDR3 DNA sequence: TGTGCCAGTATGGGGGGGAGGAGCTCCTACAATGAGCAGTTCTTC.